This record concerns one T cell receptor beta chain sequence. Its specificity is not known. The stimulus was an HIV-1 Gag 15-mer peptide pool, 1 ug/peptide/mL. CD40L/CD69 double-negative CD45RO-high memory CD4+ T cells were collected. The data were taken from a study of persistence of HIV-infected CD4 T cells. Study overall: Donors were ART-treated; their CMV- and Gag-responding CD4+ T cells were isolated.

Germline loops: CDR1 MNHNY, CDR2 SVGAGI (reference sequence). The CDR3 runs 13 residues. V was pared by 2 bases and J by 8 bases, with 7 bases between. The libraries were made with immunoSEQ version 4 in survey mode. Generated by immunoSEQ multiplex PCR, the TCRdb table keeps only in-frame clones and is missing some. The sample records 35,000 to 45,000 clones, more than 70% being singletons. This receptor was obtained from an adult with HIV. The donor label of this sample is uncertain. The V and J genes are TRBV6-6 and TRBJ1-6; D unresolved. This specimen consisted of cultured CD4+ T cells from PBMCs, obtained from a patient who received antiretroviral therapy. DNA for the CDR3: TGTGCCAGCAGTTACCTGCCTGATTCACCCCTCCACTTT. Translated: CASSYLPDSPLHF.